These 24 T cell receptor beta chains originate from one sample sequenced in a study of prognosis after radiotherapy for stage I lung cancer. Genomic DNA yielded TCR beta CDR3, amplified by two-round multiplex PCR. The first round of PCR was done with primers that matched each TRBV and TRBJ gene. From the multiplex PCR reads, TCRdb called clonotypes with MiXCR, one entry per CDR3 protein. This sample has around 17,000 distinct CDR3 sequences, with about 30% found just once. Here the sequenced sample was PBMCs, taken before or after stereotactic body radiation therapy (not recorded which). The receptor set was obtained from a donor older than 45 with non-small cell lung cancer.

The chain employs TRBV15 and TRBJ1-2; D is unresolved. This CDR3 has 13 residues. CDR1 and CDR2 (germline): LNHNV, YYDKDF (reference sequence). V lost 7 bases, J lost 8 bases, and 17 bases lay in between. The CDR3 here is CATIPPEESGYTF. The CDR3 DNA reads as TGTGCCACCATCCCCCCGGAGGAGAGCGGCTACACCTTC.

There are many counts of this clonotype. The chain has TRBV10-3 and TRBJ1-4, with TRBD1 as a possible D gene (6 bases). V was cut by 6 bases and J by 0 bases, with 11 bases left in between. This CDR3 is built from 15 residues. Per the germline V gene, CDR1 is ENHRY and CDR2 is SYGVKD. The CDR3 reads CAIRDSGTTNEKLFF. CDR3 nucleotide sequence: TGTGCCATCAGGGACAGCGGTACAACTAATGAAAAACTGTTTTTT.

Many counts were recorded for this clonotype. J is TRBJ2-5 and V is TRBV20-1; TRBD2 aligns across 9 bases. Germline V gives CDR1 DFQATT, CDR2 SNEGSKA (reference sequence). The CDR3 consists of 16 residues. The V gene end was trimmed by 2 bases and the J gene end by 5 bases; junction bases not matched to a gene: 12. CDR3 DNA sequence: TGCAGTGCTAGACCCCTAAGGGCGGGAGGGACTGAGACCCAGTACTTC. This gives the protein CSARPLRAGGTETQYF.

This clonotype was detected many times. V and J are TRBV3-1 and TRBJ2-7; 8 nucleotides match TRBD1. The junction had 17 bases not matched to a gene; V was cut back by 4 bases and J by 12 bases. This CDR3 contains 15 residues. Germline V lookup: CDR1 LGHDT, CDR2 YNNKEL (reference sequence). The CDR3 region has the DNA TGTGCCAGCAGCCGGGTCGGACAGGGTGGAACAAAGGTGTACTTC. Encoded protein: CASSRVGQGGTKVYF.

This clonotype was seen many times. The gene calls are TRBV7-8 and TRBJ2-1, with 12 bases identical to TRBD2. Germline CDR1 reads SGHVS; CDR2 reads FQNEAQ. The trim removed 1 base at V and 9 bases at J, leaving 7 bases unmatched. The CDR3 covers 16 residues. CDR3 sequence (DNA): TGTGCCAGCAGCTTAGGGCTAGCGGGGGGGAGTAGTGAGCAGTTCTTC. Residues: CASSLGLAGGSSEQFF. Combining the CDR3 with reference TRBV7-8 and TRBJ2-1 gives the whole variable domain GAGVSQSPRYKVAKRGQDVALRCDPISGHVSLFWYQQALGQGPEFLTYFQNEAQLDKSGLPSDRFFAERPEGSVSTLKIQRTQQEDSAVYLCASSLGLAGGSSEQFFGPGTRLTVL.

By sample share, this clonotype is medium-sized. The gene calls are TRBV4-1 and TRBJ1-4; D unresolved. The CDR3 is made up of 12 amino acids. Germline V gene data show CDR1 as MGHRA and CDR2 as YSYEKL. V lost 1 base and J lost 10, with 7 bases in between. The CDR3 DNA reads TGCGCCAGCAGCCAAGTAACGGGAAAACTGTTTTTT. As protein: CASSQVTGKLFF.

This clonotype was detected ten times or more. The genes are TRBV7-8 and TRBJ2-3; TRBD2 might be the D (6 bases). With 3 bases removed from V and 4 bases from J, the gap between germline ends came to 14 bases. Germline CDR1 reads SGHVS; CDR2 reads FQNEAQ. The CDR3 runs 15 residues. DNA for the CDR3: TGTGCCAGCAGCTTGGGGGGAAGCAGTGCAGATACGCAGTATTTT. This gives the protein CASSLGGSSADTQYF. Using reference TRBV7-8 and TRBJ2-3 for the parts outside the CDR3, the full variable domain is GAGVSQSPRYKVAKRGQDVALRCDPISGHVSLFWYQQALGQGPEFLTYFQNEAQLDKSGLPSDRFFAERPEGSVSTLKIQRTQQEDSAVYLCASSLGGSSADTQYFGPGTRLTVL.

This clonotype was seen a single time. The genes are TRBV6-5 and TRBJ2-7, with D tentatively TRBD1 (6 bases). Deletions cut 4 bases from V and 3 bases from J, with 10 bases between. The length of the CDR3 is 13 residues. Germline V gives CDR1 MNHEY, CDR2 SVGAGI. The CDR3 reads CASSSTGSYEQYF. In nucleotides, the CDR3 is TGTGCCAGCAGTTCAACAGGGAGCTACGAGCAGTACTTC.

The table lists this clonotype with many counts. CDR3 bases: TGTGCCAGCAGGGGGACCGGGACAGGGATCGAGCAGTACTTC. As protein: CASRGTGTGIEQYF. The rearrangement uses TRBV27 and TRBJ2-7; 9 bases match TRBD1. The trim removed 6 bases at V and 6 bases at J, leaving 9 bases unmatched. Germline V gene lookup returns CDR1 MNHEY and CDR2 SMNVEV (reference sequence). This CDR3 is built from 14 residues.

The sample holds one count of this clonotype. The J gene is TRBJ2-7, the V gene TRBV28; the match to TRBD2 covers 10 bases. This CDR3 has 17 amino acids. Germline lookup yields CDR1 MDHEN and CDR2 SYDVKM. V shed 9 bases, J shed 0 bases, and the junction held 14 bases outside the gene matches. CDR3 bases: TGTGCCAGTTTTTTGGCTAGCGGGAGTCATACCTCCTACGAGCAGTACTTC. Its translation is CASFLASGSHTSYEQYF.

A remark on this clonotype: A much larger clonotype is one base distant, so this may be a read error. This chain links TRBV4-2 with TRBJ2-7, with D possibly being TRBD2 (6 bases). Trimming pared 7 bases from V and 1 base from J, leaving 20 bases between. CDR1 and CDR2 (germline): LGHNA, YNFKEQ. The CDR3 extends over 16 amino acids. The CDR3 reads CASIHTGLRVSYEQYF. In nucleotides, the CDR3 is TGTGCCAGCATCCATACGGGACTCCGAGTGTCCTACGAGCAGTACTTC.

In its sample, this clonotype was seen a few times. One end of the junction varies from germline; a read error may be responsible. This sequence joins TRBV10-3 and TRBJ1-6; no clear D. CDR3 length equals 13 residues. Per germline, CDR1 ENHRY and CDR2 SYGVKD. The CDR3 spells CAIRQSPNSPLHF. In DNA form, the CDR3 reads TGTGCCATCAGACAGAGTCCGAATTCACCACTCCACTTT.

There are many counts of this clonotype. The V and J genes are TRBV9 and TRBJ2-1; 12 nucleotides match TRBD2. Germline lookup yields CDR1 SGDLS and CDR2 YYNGEE. CDR3 length: 16 amino acids. The V and J ends lost 3 bases and 6 bases, in that order; junction bases with no gene match: 7. In DNA, the CDR3 is TGTGCCAGCAGCGACCGACTAGCGGGAGCTCTCAATGAGCAGTTCTTC. Translating it yields CASSDRLAGALNEQFF.

Of note for this clonotype: A far larger clone differs by one base, so this is likely a read error. The chain joins TRBV6-4 to TRBJ1-1, with 7 bases matching TRBD1. The CDR3 runs 14 residues. Per the germline V gene, CDR1 is MRHNA and CDR2 is SNTAGT. Unmatched junction bases numbered 4, after V lost 6 bases and J lost 0 bases. The chain's CDR3 is CASRQGGVNTEAFF. The CDR3 bases are TGTGCCAGCAGACAAGGGGGCGTGAACACTGAAGCTTTCTTT.

About this clonotype: A much larger clonotype is one base distant, so this may be a read error. The chain couples TRBV5-5 to TRBJ2-7, with D perhaps matching TRBD1 or TRBD2 (5 bases each). The CDR3 length is 12 residues. CDR1 is SGHKS, CDR2 YYEKEE, per germline (reference sequence). In nucleotides, the CDR3 is TGTGCCAGCAGCGTGGGGGTAGCAGCCACAACCTTC. Residues: CASSVGVAATTF.

The chain links TRBV7-6 to TRBJ2-1; 10 nucleotides match TRBD2. The CDR3 consists of 16 residues. CDR1 is SGHVS, CDR2 FNYEAQ, per germline. Trimming took 5 bases from V and 6 from J; bases not matched to a gene: 10. The CDR3 reads CASSLLPGTSVNEQFF. CDR3 DNA: TGTGCCAGCAGCCTACTCCCCGGGACTAGCGTCAATGAGCAGTTCTTC.

This clonotype was observed many times. The J gene is TRBJ2-5, the V gene TRBV20-1, with D perhaps matching TRBD2 (5 bases). Germline CDR1 reads DFQATT; CDR2 reads SNEGSKA (reference sequence). Deletions cut 8 bases from V and 2 bases from J, with 12 bases between. This CDR3 comprises 12 residues. CDR3 nucleotide sequence: TGCAGTTCGTTAGCGTATCAAGAGACCCAGTACTTC. Its protein is CSSLAYQETQYF.

As concerns this clonotype: Only one base separates this from a far larger clonotype, so it likely reflects a read error. The chain links TRBV6-4 to TRBJ1-5, with a possible D match to TRBD1 (5 bases). V shed 6 bases and J shed 3 bases, with 15 bases lying between them. Germline loops: CDR1 MRHNA, CDR2 SNTAGT. CDR3 length equals 15 residues. CDR3 region: CASSQLSGDNQPQHF. The CDR3 region has the DNA TGTGCCAGCAGCCAACTATCGGGGGACAATCAGCCCCAGCATTTT.

This clonotype counts as medium-sized. This rearrangement joins TRBV20-1 to TRBJ2-1; TRBD2 aligns across 9 bases. Germline assignment: CDR1 DFQATT and CDR2 SNEGSKA (reference sequence). V shed 5 bases and J 3 bases; nucleotides not matched to a gene: 2. This CDR3 region has 13 residues. The CDR3 DNA follows: TGCAGTGCTGGGACTAGCTACTACAATGAGCAGTTCTTC. Residues: CSAGTSYYNEQFF.

This clonotype was counted many times. Germline and junction disagree at one end, which may indicate a read error. The V call is TRBV5-1, the J call TRBJ2-1; the match to TRBD2 covers 7 bases. The CDR3 length is 11 residues. The germline V gene encodes CDR1 SGHRS and CDR2 YFSETQ. This chain's CDR3 is CASSGGGPGIF. The CDR3 nucleotides are TGCGCCAGCAGCGGCGGGGGACCCGGAATCTTC.

At least ten counts were recorded for this clonotype. The chain links TRBV5-4 to TRBJ2-2, with D possibly matching TRBD2 (5 bases). Trimming removed 0 bases from V and 7 bases from J, with 7 bases in between. The CDR3 covers 13 residues. Germline V gene sequence: CDR1 SGHNT, CDR2 YYREEE (reference sequence). CDR3 DNA: TGTGCCAGCAGCTTGGGGGAGATCGGGGAGCTGTTTTTT. Its translation: CASSLGEIGELFF.

This clonotype has a count of ten or more. The rearrangement links TRBV12-3 or TRBV12-4 to TRBJ2-7; D not certain. This CDR3 is 13 amino acids long. V gave up 5 bases and J gave up 4 bases, with 12 bases separating them. The CDR3 DNA follows: TGTGCCAGCAGTAGCAATGTGTTGTACGAGCAGTACTTC. Encoded protein: CASSSNVLYEQYF.

At least ten counts were recorded for this clonotype. The V and J genes are TRBV12-3 or TRBV12-4 and TRBJ2-1, with 8 bases identical to TRBD2. The CDR3 totals 14 residues. V was pared by 8 bases and J by 12 bases, with 15 bases of the junction left unmatched. In DNA form, the CDR3 reads TGTGCCAGCCCAGCGGGAGACGGGGTAAGGCGGCAGTTCTTC. Translation gives CASPAGDGVRRQFF.

This clonotype was seen at least ten times. J is TRBJ2-3 and V is TRBV9; 13 positions match TRBD2. CDR1 and CDR2 from the germline V gene are SGDLS and YYNGEE. Trimming took 0 bases from V and 2 from J; bases not matched to a gene: 6. The CDR3 runs 18 residues. In DNA form, the CDR3 reads TGTGCCAGCAGCGTAGCTGGTACTAGCGGGAGGGTCACAGATACGCAGTATTTT. Its protein is CASSVAGTSGRVTDTQYF.